The present entry profiles one T cell receptor beta chain with its context. The antigen is unknown. Per germline, CDR1 KGHSH and CDR2 LQKENI. The CDR3 totals 17 residues. With 4 bases clipped from V and 4 bases from J, the junction kept 10 bases outside the gene matches. This specimen comes from a study of CD4 T cells in relation to SARS-CoV-2 and coronaviruses. Study-level points and caveats: SARS-CoV-2-driven expansion was significantly weaker in crossreactive than monoreactive clones. In roughly 60% of donors, memory CD4+ clonotypes crossrecognized SARS-CoV-2 and at least one common cold coronavirus spike.

Profiling relied on immunoSEQ multiplex PCR, and the TCRdb table lists in-frame clones only, not all of them. The data contain 55,000 to 70,000 clones, 85% to 95% of them seen just once; the ten biggest clones take up under 0.25%. Before the COVID-19 pandemic, during about 2011-2019, CD4+ T cells were taken from unexposed donors. This TCR was recovered from a human donor in good health. V gene TRBV18 combines with J gene TRBJ2-7; 13 bases are shared with TRBD2. Sequencing was done on a sample of naive CD4+ T cells from PBMCs. Subset given: naive CD4+ T cells isolated by negative enrichment. CDR3 sequence (DNA): TGTGCCAGCTCACTGCAGACGGGACTAGCGGGGCTATACGAGCAGTACTTC. Translated, it gives CASSLQTGLAGLYEQYF.